The 8 T cell receptor beta chains in this list originate from one sample, sequenced in a study of OX40 agonist ivuxolimab in advanced cancers. Libraries were built with the immunoSEQ multiplex PCR assay. Not all clones reach the TCRdb copy of this immuneACCESS table, which keeps in-frame sequences only. Checked studies attribute under half of the gap to unresolved V genes and leave the rest unexplained. The sample has just under 80,000 clones on record, about 91% of them singletons. In total, the top ten clones hold over 0.35% of the sample. Sequenced material: CD4+ or CD8+ T cells sorted from blood, taken in a trial of the OX40 agonist ivuxolimab. The receptors stem from an adult with an advanced solid tumor such as melanoma, head and neck, liver or kidney cancer.

The chain has TRBV6-5 and TRBJ1-5, with 8 bases aligning to TRBD1. V shed 6 bases, J shed 7 bases, and the junction held 8 bases outside the gene matches. The CDR3 is 14 residues long. The germline V gene has CDR1 MNHEY and CDR2 SVGAGI. The DNA for the CDR3 is TGTGCCAGCAGGAGCGGACAGGGCCGGCAGCCCCAGCATTTT. Amino acid sequence: CASRSGQGRQPQHF.

This rearrangement joins TRBV9 to TRBJ2-1, with 7 bases lining up with TRBD2. The trim removed 0 bases at V and 7 bases at J, leaving 7 bases unmatched. This CDR3 has 15 residues. The germline CDR1 and CDR2 sequences are SGDLS and YYNGEE. CDR3 amino acids: CASSVVGGSGNEQFF. Written as DNA, the CDR3 is TGTGCCAGCAGCGTAGTTGGCGGGAGCGGAAATGAGCAGTTCTTC.

V is TRBV30 and J is TRBJ1-3; TRBD1 matches 7 bases. Per germline, CDR1 GTSNPN and CDR2 SVGIG (reference sequence). The V and J ends lost 1 base and 3 bases, in that order; junction bases with no gene match: 3. CDR3 length: 14 residues. CDR3 protein: CAWSGAGGGNTIYF. CDR3 nucleotides: TGTGCCTGGAGTGGGGCAGGGGGTGGAAACACCATATATTTT.

The rearrangement links TRBV30 to TRBJ1-3; D perhaps matches TRBD1 (5 bases). This CDR3 is built from 15 residues. Germline lookup yields CDR1 GTSNPN and CDR2 SVGIG (reference sequence). V was pared by 6 bases and J by 0 bases, with 15 bases between. CDR3 coding DNA: TGTGCCTGCGAGATGGAGGGGAGCTCTGGAAACACCATATATTTT. Translation: CACEMEGSSGNTIYF.

This chain uses TRBV6-5 with TRBJ2-4, with 11 bases matching TRBD2. V lost 6 bases and J lost 4; bases outside the gene matches: 5. Per germline, CDR1 MNHEY and CDR2 SVGAGI. The CDR3 contains 15 residues. CDR3 residues: CASRPGTSGKNIQYF. In DNA form, the CDR3 reads TGTGCCAGCAGACCCGGGACTAGCGGTAAAAACATTCAGTACTTC.

The chain uses TRBV18 and TRBJ2-3, with 12 bases fitting TRBD2. Trimming removed 7 bases from V and 3 bases from J; junction bases left unmatched: 5. Germline lookup yields CDR1 KGHSH and CDR2 LQKENI. The CDR3 length is 15 residues. The CDR3: CASLEGLAGTDTQYF. As DNA, the CDR3 is TGTGCCAGCTTAGAAGGACTAGCGGGAACAGATACGCAGTATTTT.

The V gene is TRBV5-4, the J gene TRBJ2-1; TRBD2 aligns across 11 bases. The V and J ends lost 4 bases and 5 bases, in that order; junction bases with no gene match: 11. The CDR3 consists of 17 residues. CDR1 is SGHNT and CDR2 is YYREEE in the germline V gene (reference sequence). CDR3 sequence reads: CASSVLHLAGGNNEQFF. The CDR3, as DNA: TGTGCCAGCAGCGTGTTACATCTAGCGGGAGGTAACAATGAGCAGTTCTTC.

The genes are TRBV4-1 and TRBJ2-1; 12 bases are shared with TRBD2. The trim removed 0 bases at V and 12 bases at J, leaving 15 bases unmatched. This CDR3 comprises 18 residues. Looked up from germline, CDR1 is MGHRA and CDR2 is YSYEKL. The CDR3 region has the DNA TGCGCCAGCAGCCAAGAAAATCTACTAGCGGCTAGCGGGAGGGGGCAGTTCTTC. It codes for CASSQENLLAASGRGQFF.